The 25 T cell receptor beta chains in this list originate from one sample, sequenced in a study of PD-L1 blockade in urothelial cancer. Sequencing used immunoSEQ multiplex PCR; TCRdb keeps in-frame clones, though not all of them. Of around 66,000 clones in the sample, approximately 78% are singletons; the top ten hold 1.5% to 2%. Time point: pretreatment peripheral blood. The sample consisted of PBMCs, taken around atezolizumab (anti-PD-L1) treatment. The receptor set was obtained from a man in his 70s with urothelial cancer.

This clone was seen a handful of times. The rearrangement joins TRBV6-1 to TRBJ2-3; D is possibly TRBD1 (5 bases). Trimming removed 6 bases at V and 0 bases at J, with 7 bases between. Per the germline V gene, CDR1 is MNHNS and CDR2 is SASEGT. This CDR3 has 13 residues. CDR3 bases: TGTGCCAGCAGACAGGCTAGCACAGATACGCAGTATTTT. It yields the protein CASRQASTDTQYF.

The rearrangement links TRBV4-1 to TRBJ2-2; 9 nucleotides agree with TRBD2. Trimming at V came to 0 bases and at J to 5 bases, leaving 13 bases not matched to a gene. Germline V gene lookup returns CDR1 MGHRA and CDR2 YSYEKL. CDR3 length: 19 amino acids. CDR3 nucleotides: TGCGCCAGCAGCCAAGAAAGGGGAGTAGCGGGAGTATCAACCGGGGAGCTGTTTTTT. Protein product: CASSQERGVAGVSTGELFF.

The V and J genes are TRBV5-1 and TRBJ1-2; D gene unclear. Germline CDR1 is SGHRS and CDR2 is YFSETQ. The CDR3 sequence is 15 residues long. Trimming pared 4 bases from V and 7 bases from J, leaving 20 bases between. The CDR3 DNA reads TGCGCCAGCAGCCTCGTGCCGGGGTACGAGGGTGGCTACACCTTC. Amino acid sequence: CASSLVPGYEGGYTF.

The chain employs TRBV27 and TRBJ2-1, with 9 bases that match TRBD2. The J segment lost 3 bases and the V segment lost 2 bases, leaving 14 bases of the junction unmatched. Germline V gives CDR1 MNHEY, CDR2 SMNVEV (reference sequence). This CDR3 spans 19 amino acids. The chain's CDR3 is CASSLRRLADSGVYNEQFF. The CDR3 DNA reads TGTGCCAGCAGTTTACGTCGACTAGCGGATTCGGGGGTCTACAATGAGCAGTTCTTC.

This clone was detected once. The chain combines TRBV27 with TRBJ2-3; TRBD2 matches at 7 bases. Germline loops: CDR1 MNHEY, CDR2 SMNVEV (reference sequence). V lost 5 bases and J lost 6; bases outside the gene matches: 5. This CDR3 spans 13 amino acids. In DNA form, the CDR3 reads TGTGCCAGCAGTCTAGCGGTCGGGGATACGCAGTATTTT. Translating it yields CASSLAVGDTQYF.

This clone was counted only a few times. The chain has TRBV11-2 and TRBJ1-1; 8 bases map to TRBD1. Trimming removed 2 bases from V and 6 bases from J; junction bases left unmatched: 5. CDR1 and CDR2 from the germline V gene are SGHAT and FQNNGV. This CDR3 has 14 residues. CDR3 coding DNA: TGTGCCAGCAGCTTATTCCAGGGGGCACCTGAAGCTTTCTTT. This encodes CASSLFQGAPEAFF.

V and J are TRBV7-3 and TRBJ2-1; no definite D call. V gave up 1 base and J gave up 6 bases, with 13 bases separating them. Germline CDR1 reads SGHTA; CDR2 reads FQGTGA. This CDR3 is 15 amino acids long. CDR3 nucleotide sequence: TGTGCCAGCAGCTTAATTGAGGCCGGAATCAATGAGCAGTTCTTC. Translated: CASSLIEAGINEQFF.

This sequence joins TRBV7-2 and TRBJ2-2; perhaps TRBD1 as D (6 bases). CDR1 is SGHTA, CDR2 FQGNSA, per germline. Trimming shortened V by 0 bases and J by 3 bases, and 8 bases separated the two germline ends. CDR3 length equals 15 residues. The CDR3 DNA reads as TGTGCCAGCAGCTTAGCAGGACAGTACACCGGGGAGCTGTTTTTT. Translation gives CASSLAGQYTGELFF.

The chain carries TRBV2 and TRBJ1-3, with TRBD1 as a possible D gene (6 bases). V was trimmed by 6 bases and J by 7 bases, leaving 16 bases between them. Germline V gene lookup returns CDR1 SNHLY and CDR2 FYNNEI. The CDR3 totals 14 residues. The CDR3 bases are TGTGCCAGCAGATTTGGACAGATGGGGAACACCATATATTTT. As protein: CASRFGQMGNTIYF.

This clone was detected only a few times. The V gene is TRBV28, the J gene TRBJ2-7, with D hard to call. CDR1 and CDR2 (germline): MDHEN, SYDVKM. V was pared by 7 bases and J by 6 bases, with 13 bases between. The CDR3 runs 12 residues. CDR3 in amino acids: CASISFSGEQYF. The CDR3 nucleotides are TGTGCCAGCATTTCTTTCTCGGGCGAGCAGTACTTC.

This clone appeared a single time. This chain links TRBV19 with TRBJ1-2; D is unclear. Germline CDR1 reads LNHDA; CDR2 reads SQIVND (reference sequence). The V end lost 7 bases, the J end lost 5 bases, and 14 bases lay between the germline ends. The CDR3 runs 13 residues. The CDR3 region has the DNA TGTGCCAGTAAAGCGGTAGGAGCTTATGGCTACACCTTC. Encoded protein: CASKAVGAYGYTF.

The V and J genes are TRBV5-4 and TRBJ2-1; possible D gene TRBD2, 5 bases. Trimming pared 4 bases from V and 9 bases from J, leaving 17 bases between. CDR1 and CDR2 from the germline V gene are SGHNT and YYREEE (reference sequence). This CDR3 has 14 amino acids. The CDR3 DNA reads as TGTGCCAGCAGCCTAGCACCCGACAAGGGTGAGCAGTTCTTC. Translated: CASSLAPDKGEQFF.

The chain is built from TRBV6-1 and TRBJ2-1, with TRBD2 matching over 7 bases. The CDR3 length is 17 residues. Germline lookup yields CDR1 MNHNS and CDR2 SASEGT. After removal of 4 bases from V and 5 bases from J, the junction contained 14 bases not matched to a gene. Written as DNA, the CDR3 is TGTGCCAGCAGTGCCTACACTAGCGCCGGAGGGGACAATGAGCAGTTCTTC. This gives the protein CASSAYTSAGGDNEQFF.

The chain employs TRBV6-5 and TRBJ2-7, with 9 bases fitting TRBD2. There are 15 residues in the CDR3. From germline, CDR1 is MNHEY and CDR2 SVGAGI. V lost 6 bases to trimming and J lost 3 bases; unmatched junction nucleotides: 9. CDR3 amino acids: CASSPGLAKYYEQYF. CDR3 nucleotides: TGTGCCAGCAGCCCCGGACTAGCGAAGTACTACGAGCAGTACTTC.

The chain carries TRBV7-3 and TRBJ2-1; D is possibly TRBD1 (7 bases). Germline CDR1 is SGHTA and CDR2 is FQGTGA. This CDR3 has 16 amino acids. V was cut by 1 base and J by 10 bases, with 20 bases left in between. CDR3 protein: CASSLKAGQSTIEQFF. CDR3 sequence (DNA): TGTGCCAGCAGCTTAAAGGCGGGACAGAGTACAATCGAGCAGTTCTTC.

This clone was observed once. V is TRBV29-1 and J is TRBJ1-2; 9 bases line up with TRBD1. The germline CDR1 and CDR2 sequences are SQVTM and ANQGSEA. There are 18 residues in the CDR3. V trimming: 3 bases; J trimming: 7 bases; junction bases outside the gene matches: 21. The CDR3 protein is CSVDSIEGQGIPSGGYTF. Here the CDR3 DNA reads TGCAGCGTTGATAGTATCGAGGGACAGGGAATCCCTTCGGGTGGCTACACCTTC.

A single count supports this clone. V gene TRBV7-2 combines with J gene TRBJ1-1, with a possible D match to TRBD1 (5 bases). This CDR3 is built from 14 residues. Germline-derived CDR1 and CDR2 are SGHTA and FQGNSA. Trimming cost V 2 bases and J 10 bases, with 17 bases left between them. The CDR3 DNA is TGTGCCAGCAGCTTAAAAGGGATGGGCGGGGGAGCTTTCTTT. It encodes CASSLKGMGGGAFF.

The chain uses TRBV9 and TRBJ2-7; 11 bases are a match to TRBD1. This CDR3 region has 14 residues. Germline assignment: CDR1 SGDLS and CDR2 YYNGEE. V shed 3 bases and J 6 bases; nucleotides not matched to a gene: 5. The DNA of the CDR3 is TGTGCCAGCAGCGCACGGGACAGGGGGAGCGAGCAGTACTTC. Its translation is CASSARDRGSEQYF.

V is TRBV5-6 and J is TRBJ2-7; 9 positions agree with TRBD1. CDR1 is SGHDT, CDR2 YYEEEE, per germline. This CDR3 has 15 amino acids. V was pared by 1 base and J by 5 bases, with 7 bases of the junction left unmatched. The CDR3 region has the DNA TGTGCCAGCAGCTTGCTTGGACAGGGGTTGGACGAGCAGTACTTC. Its translation is CASSLLGQGLDEQYF.

The V and J genes are TRBV25-1 and TRBJ2-1; D might be TRBD1 (5 bases). Germline V gene data show CDR1 as MGHDK and CDR2 as SYGVNS. The CDR3 contains 10 residues. Trimming removed 9 bases at V and 10 bases at J, with 10 bases between. For the CDR3, the DNA is TGTGCCAGTGAAAAGGGGGAGCAGTTCTTC. This codes for CASEKGEQFF.

As DNA, the CDR3 is TGCAGCTCCGAGAAAGGGACTAGCGGGAATGAGCAGTTCTTC. Its translation: CSSEKGTSGNEQFF. V is TRBV29-1 and J is TRBJ2-1; TRBD2 aligns across 12 bases. J was trimmed by 7 bases and V by 8 bases; bases with no gene match: 9. CDR3 length equals 14 residues. Per germline, CDR1 SQVTM and CDR2 ANQGSEA.

The sample holds a few counts of this clone. The chain recombines TRBV28 with TRBJ2-7, with 7 bases fitting TRBD1. This CDR3 contains 15 residues. V shed 6 bases, J shed 5 bases, and the junction held 13 bases outside the gene matches. The germline V gene has CDR1 MDHEN and CDR2 SYDVKM. The CDR3 nucleotides are TGTGCCAGCAGCCTGGAGACAGGGTCGTTGCACGAGCAGTACTTC. Its translation: CASSLETGSLHEQYF.

This rearrangement joins TRBV2 to TRBJ2-3; TRBD1 agrees at 9 bases. The junction had 5 bases not matched to a gene; V was cut back by 8 bases and J by 2 bases. Germline-derived CDR1 and CDR2 are SNHLY and FYNNEI. There are 14 residues in the CDR3. The CDR3 DNA is TGTGCCAGCGGCCGGGACAGGGACACAGATACGCAGTATTTT. Its protein is CASGRDRDTDTQYF.

V gene TRBV10-3 combines with J gene TRBJ2-1, with a weak D call TRBD2 (6 bases). Germline CDR1 reads ENHRY; CDR2 reads SYGVKD. V dropped 7 bases and J dropped 1 base, with 11 bases sitting between them. The CDR3 is 14 residues long. Written as DNA, the CDR3 is TGTGCCATCAAAGCGGGTCCGTCCTACAATGAGCAGTTCTTC. Translated, it gives CAIKAGPSYNEQFF.

This chain joins TRBV11-2 and TRBJ1-2, with TRBD1 as a possible D gene (6 bases). The CDR3 length is 15 residues. The V and J ends lost 0 bases and 6 bases respectively, with 14 bases between them. Germline V CDR1 and CDR2: SGHAT, FQNNGV. The CDR3 loop reads CASSLDRRGRDGYTF. The CDR3 DNA is TGTGCCAGCAGCTTAGATCGCAGGGGTAGGGATGGCTACACCTTC.